This T cell receptor beta chain was identified during a study of immune cell composition in non-small cell lung cancer (dated by TCRdb to the late 2010s). Background for the entire study: To assign histologic subtype, which was mostly lung adenocarcinoma or squamous cell carcinoma, H&E was combined with p63, CK5, Napsin A and TTF-1 immunohistochemistry. Adaptive Biotechnologies TCR-beta sequencing was carried out on about 31 paired NSCLC tumour and non-adjacent lung specimens, as well as on roughly 26 tumour-only specimens. Four tumour specimens with TCR-beta data were rare histological subtypes and were excluded from the subtype comparisons. Supplementary cohort #1, approximately 11 lung adenocarcinoma cases, had paired tumour/lung TCR-beta sequencing and TIL populations generated to assess tumour reactivity.

A two-step multiplex PCR was used to amplify TCR-beta CDR3 regions from genomic DNA, and Illumina-compatible adaptors were added in the second step. As a commercial immunoSEQ service, TCR-beta immunosequencing was carried out on an Illumina platform. Per the authors' processing: Repertoires were summarised as Top 10 Clones, the percentage of T-cell templates from the ten most frequent sequences, and productive clonality. Values of productive clonality ranged from 0 to 1, with a monoclonal population indicated by a value of 1. Sequences comprising at least 0.1% of tumour T-cell templates but absent from matched non-adjacent lung were defined as tumour-associated clones and were identified via log10 scatter plots. Student's t-tests were used for two-group comparisons, ANOVA was used for stages, and linear regression was used for relationships, with analyses conducted in GraphPad Prism7 and R. In its TCRdb copy, this immuneACCESS table keeps in-frame sequences only and misses some clones. Where compared with another copy, unresolved V genes explain less than half of these, and the others have no known cause. The V and J calls and clone size come from that table; D and trimming were worked out from the DNA. A total of over 1,000 clones appear in this sample, over 65% of them only once. Around 69% of the sample is in the top ten clones.

The paper's findings and limits, for the study overall: Only around ten cases were included in the reactivity cohort, and sequence sharing between tumour-reactive clones and the dominant in vivo tumour-associated clones was not shown. Compared with lung adenocarcinoma tumours, lung squamous cell carcinoma showed significantly higher Top 10 clone scores and productive clonality. In 9 to 11 adenocarcinoma cases, maximal tumour-associated clone frequency correlated strongly with TIL tumour reactivity, whereas overall clonality did not. Smoking pack-years did not significantly correlate with tumour TCR-beta clonality. Nearly half of NSCLC cases had tumour-associated clones >0.5%, found in 33% of adenocarcinomas compared with 75% to 85% of squamous carcinomas.

In regard to this clone: Its antigen remains unidentified. No base qualities exist here, and no much larger clone lies one base off it.

V ends up 5 bases short and J 2 bases short, with an unmatched junction base count of 7. The CDR3 sequence holds 15 residues, the cysteine and phenylalanine included. Here the CDR3 DNA is all that survives: 45 bases in frame from base 1. The germline V gene encodes CDR1 MNHNY and CDR2 SVGAGI (reference sequence). Genomic DNA was extracted with the QIAamp DNA kit from frozen aliquots of unsorted single-cell suspensions. Surgically resected non-small cell lung cancer tissue was used for the tumour samples. Tissues arrived within 2 hours of resection and were immediately processed into single-cell suspensions. Tissue was mechanically dissociated and enzymatically digested with DNase I, collagenase I and hyaluronidase for approximately 32 minutes at 37 °C, then filtered and RBC-lysed.

Sequenced input: lung tumor tissue. The V and J genes are TRBV6-6 and TRBJ2-7; the central 9 bases match TRBD1. The source of this sequence is a human donor with non-small cell lung cancer. The sequenced DNA is TGTGCCAGCAGTCCCTCGGGACAGGGAGCCTACGAGCAGTACTTC. Its amino acids are CASSPSGQGAYEQYF.